This note documents a single TCR beta chain sequence. This sample is drawn from a study of T cell responses to AZD1222 COVID-19 vaccine. The method was immunoSEQ multiplex PCR; TCRdb's version includes in-frame clones alone and lacks a portion of them. The data contain approximately 83,000 clones, just over 90% of them singletons. The specimen comprised peripheral blood, sampled on day 0 of MenACWY control vaccination. This clonotype originated in an adult in good health.

CDR3 in DNA: TGTGCCAGCAGTGAAGCGCTGAGCGGGAGAGGCGAGCAGTACTTC. This sequence encodes CASSEALSGRGEQYF. The chain joins TRBV6-1 to TRBJ2-7; 8 bases match TRBD2. Trimming cost V 0 bases and J 6 bases; bases outside gene matches: 7. The germline gives CDR1 MNHNS, CDR2 SASEGT. This CDR3 is 15 amino acids long.